This T cell receptor (beta chain) was obtained from a study of blood T cells in healthy people across ages. General study findings and limits: TCR beta diversity was tightly associated with the proportion of naive T cells.

The second PCR ran about 6 to 11 cycles with a sample-barcoded 5' primer and J-beta primers. TCRdb reprocessed the 5' RACE reads with MiXCR, giving one entry per CDR3 protein. Here the sample spans 1.5 million to 2 million distinct CDR3 sequences, just under 50% being singletons. This clonotype was detected once. Antigen specificity is unknown. This clonotype was sampled from a woman aged 40 to 50 in good health. The material sequenced was blood.

CDR3 bases: TGTGCCAGCAGTTACTCGTCCCGCTCTAGCACAGATACGCAGTATTTT. As protein: CASSYSSRSSTDTQYF. The rearrangement uses TRBV6-2 or TRBV6-3 and TRBJ2-3; D is ambiguous. Per the germline V gene, CDR1 is MNHEY and CDR2 is SVGEGT. Trimming removed 0 bases from V and 0 bases from J, with 10 bases in between. The CDR3 is 16 amino acids.